These 30 T cell receptor beta chains originate from one sample sequenced in a study of regulatory T cells in long-lasting Graves disease. Time point denoted: newly diagnosed GD, antithyroid drugs for less than 3 months. TCR sequences were obtained from RNA taken from PBMCs. Building of the TCR beta libraries involved iRepertoire HTBI primers and Arm-PCR of CDR3 regions. TCRdb reanalysed the multiplex PCR reads using MiXCR and keeps one entry per CDR3 protein. The profile shows hundreds of thousands of distinct CDR3 sequences, around 16% of them singletons. The same data also contributed to another study, on T cells in Graves' hyperthyroidism and ophthalmopathy.

Sequencing used peripheral blood mononuclear cells (PBMCs), obtained at new diagnosis, from a patient treated with antithyroid drugs. The receptors were sampled from a woman between 35 and 50 years old with Graves disease.

This clonotype was detected only once. This sequence joins TRBV6-2 or TRBV6-3 and TRBJ2-3; a possible D gene is TRBD2 (5 bases). Trimming took 0 bases from V and 0 from J, leaving 10 bases between them. This CDR3 has 16 residues. Germline CDR1 MNHEY, CDR2 SVGEGT. CDR3 bases: TGTGCCAGCAGTTACTCGAGAGCGGCTAGCACAGATACGCAGTATTTT. It translates to CASSYSRAASTDTQYF.

This clonotype occurred a few times. V is TRBV20-1 and J is TRBJ1-1; D possibly corresponds to TRBD1 (6 bases). Trimming removed 4 bases at V and 3 bases at J, with 21 bases between. Germline V gene data show CDR1 as DFQATT and CDR2 as SNEGSKA (reference sequence). This CDR3 spans 16 amino acids. CDR3 residues: CSATDPRGAGDTEAFF. DNA of the CDR3: TGCAGTGCTACCGACCCTCGGGGGGCTGGGGACACTGAAGCTTTCTTT.

This clonotype has at least ten counts. The rearrangement uses TRBV5-6 and TRBJ1-4; 9 positions agree with TRBD1. This CDR3 is built from 15 residues. CDR1 and CDR2 from the germline V gene are SGHDT and YYEEEE. Trimming took 3 bases from V and 3 from J; bases not matched to a gene: 3. In DNA form, the CDR3 reads TGTGCCAGCAGCTCCCGGGACAGGGCTAATGAAAAACTGTTTTTT. It specifies CASSSRDRANEKLFF.

Concerning this clonotype itself: Without the conserved terminal phenylalanine or tryptophan, this CDR3 likely stems from a read error. The chain employs TRBV20-1 and TRBJ1-1; D is unresolved. This CDR3 is 14 amino acids long. V was clipped by 3 bases and J by 1 base, with 12 bases between them. Germline CDR1 is DFQATT and CDR2 is SNEGSKA (reference sequence). The DNA for the CDR3 is TGCAGTGCTAGTCCCAAGGGCAGGAACACTGAAGCTTTCCTT. This sequence encodes CSASPKGRNTEAFL.

The chain recombines TRBV4-1 with TRBJ2-7; the D gene could be TRBD1 or TRBD2 (5 bases each). Looked up from germline, CDR1 is MGHRA and CDR2 is YSYEKL. V lost 0 bases, J lost 1 base, and 10 bases lay in between. CDR3 length equals 15 residues. The DNA of the CDR3 is TGCGCCAGCAGCCAAGATTGGGGGTTTTCCTACGAGCAGTACTTC. Protein sequence: CASSQDWGFSYEQYF.

The table lists this clonotype with many counts. The chain couples TRBV11-2 to TRBJ2-7, with TRBD1 matching over 7 bases. The CDR3 is made up of 16 amino acids. From germline, CDR1 is SGHAT and CDR2 FQNNGV. Germline trimming cut 2 bases from V and 7 bases from J; bases unmatched to any gene: 14. This chain's CDR3 is CASSLLPPRQGWEQYF. CDR3 coding DNA: TGTGCCAGCAGCTTATTACCCCCCCGACAGGGTTGGGAGCAGTACTTC. The variable domain in full, with the rest retrieved from reference TRBV11-2 and TRBJ2-7, is EAGVAQSPRYKIIEKRQSVAFWCNPISGHATLYWYQQILGQGPKLLIQFQNNGVVDDSQLPKDRFSAERLKGVDSTLKIQPAKLEDSAVYLCASSLLPPRQGWEQYFGPGTRLTVT.

This clonotype was detected ten times or more. The genes are TRBV3-1 and TRBJ1-1; D is undetermined. Germline V lookup: CDR1 LGHDT, CDR2 YNNKEL (reference sequence). CDR3 size: 14 residues. V gave up 1 base and J gave up 7 bases, with 13 bases separating them. The DNA for the CDR3 is TGTGCCAGCAGCCAAGCCGATACGGGGAGTGAAGCTTTCTTT. Amino acids: CASSQADTGSEAFF. The whole variable domain, filled in from reference TRBV3-1 and TRBJ1-1, reads DTAVSQTPKYLVTQMGNDKSIKCEQNLGHDTMYWYKQDSKKFLKIMFSYNNKELIINETVPNRFSPKSPDKAHLNLHINSLELGDSAVYFCASSQADTGSEAFFGQGTRLTVV.

This clonotype has ten or more counts. The chain links TRBV20-1 to TRBJ2-7; D is perhaps TRBD1 (6 bases). The CDR3 is made up of 14 amino acids. Trimming shortened V by 5 bases and J by 1 base, and 15 bases separated the two germline ends. CDR1 and CDR2 (germline): DFQATT, SNEGSKA (reference sequence). As DNA, the CDR3 is TGCAGTGCTTACACAGGGCTTGGGTCCTACGAGCAGTACTTC. Protein product: CSAYTGLGSYEQYF.

This clonotype was detected ten times or more. The rearrangement uses TRBV27 and TRBJ2-3; D possibly matches TRBD1 or TRBD2 (5 bases each). Trimming shortened V by 4 bases and J by 2 bases, and 13 bases separated the two germline ends. CDR3 size: 15 residues. Per the germline V gene, CDR1 is MNHEY and CDR2 is SMNVEV (reference sequence). Here the CDR3 DNA reads TGTGCCAGCAGTTGGGACGGAGCCTCCACAGATACGCAGTATTTT. This sequence encodes CASSWDGASTDTQYF.

At least ten counts were recorded for this clonotype. This chain uses TRBV20-1 with TRBJ2-2; 8 bases align to TRBD2. Per germline, CDR1 DFQATT and CDR2 SNEGSKA (reference sequence). The CDR3 runs 15 residues. Unmatched junction bases numbered 7, after V lost 0 bases and J lost 7 bases. CDR3 DNA: TGCAGTGCTAGAGATAAACGGGAGGGGGACGGGGAGCTGTTTTTT. Translating it yields CSARDKREGDGELFF.

The chain is built from TRBV12-3 or TRBV12-4 and TRBJ2-1; 7 nucleotides agree with TRBD2. This CDR3 comprises 16 residues. With V trimmed by 6 bases and J by 4 bases, 12 bases remained unmatched. CDR3 region: CASSPVDREEYNEQFF. CDR3 coding DNA: TGTGCCAGCAGCCCGGTGGACCGGGAGGAGTACAATGAGCAGTTCTTC.

J is TRBJ1-5 and V is TRBV30, with 7 bases aligning to TRBD1. J gave up 11 bases and V 2 bases, and 15 bases lay outside the gene matches. There are 15 residues in the CDR3. The germline V gene encodes CDR1 GTSNPN and CDR2 SVGIG (reference sequence). The CDR3 nucleotides read TGTGCCTGGAGTCCGCCGGGACAGACTCTTTCGGCCCAGCATTTT. Its translation is CAWSPPGQTLSAQHF.

J is TRBJ2-1 and V is TRBV20-1, with 7 bases identical to TRBD2. This CDR3 has 15 amino acids. J was trimmed by 5 bases and V by 5 bases; bases with no gene match: 12. Germline V gives CDR1 DFQATT, CDR2 SNEGSKA (reference sequence). The CDR3: CSAATGAGRDNEQFF. CDR3 DNA: TGCAGTGCTGCCACCGGAGCGGGACGGGACAATGAGCAGTTCTTC.

The genes are TRBV6-1 and TRBJ1-1, with D hard to call. Germline V CDR1 and CDR2: MNHNS, SASEGT. The ends were cut back, 2 bases at V and 11 bases at J, with 18 bases in the middle. This CDR3 has 14 amino acids. CDR3 DNA: TGTGCCAGCAGTGAACAAACCGAACACGGCTGGGCTTTCTTT. This sequence encodes CASSEQTEHGWAFF.

Ten or more counts support this clonotype. The chain carries TRBV2 and TRBJ1-6, with D unresolved. Trimming removed 6 bases at V and 0 bases at J, with 0 bases between. This CDR3 is 12 amino acids long. CDR1 is SNHLY and CDR2 is FYNNEI in the germline V gene. CDR3 residues: CASSSYNSPLHF. The CDR3 DNA reads as TGTGCCAGCAGCTCCTATAATTCACCCCTCCACTTT. The full variable domain, completed using reference TRBV2 and TRBJ1-6, is EPEVTQTPSHQVTQMGQEVILRCVPISNHLYFYWYRQILGQKVEFLVSFYNNEISEKSEIFDDQFSVERPDGSNFTLKIRSTKLEDSAMYFCASSSYNSPLHFGNGTRLTVT.

A note on this clonotype: One base away lies a much larger clone, so this may be a sequencing read error. V and J are TRBV6-9 and TRBJ1-2; the D gene is possibly TRBD1 (5 bases). This CDR3 has 15 amino acids. Per germline, CDR1 MNHGY and CDR2 SVAAGI. Here the CDR3 DNA reads TGTGCCAGCAGTTACCATCGACTGGGGGACTATGGCGACACCTTC. Protein sequence: CASSYHRLGDYGDTF.

This clonotype was recorded at least ten times. The chain employs TRBV6-1 and TRBJ2-2; D uncertain. The CDR3 spans 14 residues. The V end was cut by 6 bases, the J end by 2 bases, with 10 bases between. Germline CDR1 is MNHNS and CDR2 is SASEGT. The CDR3, as DNA: TGTGCCAGCAGGAGACAAACTAACACCGGGGAGCTGTTTTTT. This encodes CASRRQTNTGELFF.

This clonotype occurred many times. The genes are TRBV11-3 and TRBJ2-1; perhaps TRBD1 as D (6 bases). Germline V gene sequence: CDR1 SGHNT, CDR2 YENEEA. Between the trimmed V and J ends, which lost 5 bases and 2 bases, there was a span of 19 bases. This CDR3 is built from 17 residues. Here the CDR3 DNA reads TGTGCCAGCAGCCGAGACGCAGTTGGGGGCCCCTACAATGAGCAGTTCTTC. It encodes CASSRDAVGGPYNEQFF.

This clonotype was observed many times. The chain has TRBV28 and TRBJ1-1; a weak D match, TRBD1 (6 bases). Germline V gives CDR1 MDHEN, CDR2 SYDVKM. The CDR3 consists of 12 residues. The ends were cut back, 3 bases at V and 6 bases at J, with 8 bases in the middle. The CDR3 loop reads CASSLRGSEAFF. In DNA, the CDR3 is TGTGCCAGCAGTTTGAGGGGGTCTGAAGCTTTCTTT.

This clonotype was recorded a few times. The chain has TRBV25-1 and TRBJ2-1, with TRBD1 matching 7 bases. This CDR3 region has 16 residues. With 1 base clipped from V and 3 bases from J, the junction kept 6 bases outside the gene matches. Germline V gene lookup returns CDR1 MGHDK and CDR2 SYGVNS. CDR3 DNA sequence: TGTGCCAGCAGTGAATTAGGGACAGAGTTCTACAATGAGCAGTTCTTC. It codes for CASSELGTEFYNEQFF.

This clonotype was seen many times. This chain uses TRBV20-1 with TRBJ2-3; D possibly corresponds to TRBD1 (5 bases). This CDR3 is built from 14 residues. Per germline, CDR1 DFQATT and CDR2 SNEGSKA (reference sequence). V shed 1 base and J shed 6 bases, with 14 bases lying between them. The DNA for the CDR3 is TGCAGTGCTAGAGTTGGGCAGGGTCGCGATACGCAGTATTTT. Translating gives CSARVGQGRDTQYF.

This clonotype was seen at least ten times. This sequence joins TRBV20-1 and TRBJ2-3; unclear D gene. Germline loops: CDR1 DFQATT, CDR2 SNEGSKA (reference sequence). The V end lost 1 base, the J end lost 0 bases, and 8 bases lay between the germline ends. CDR3 size: 14 residues. The CDR3 loop is CSARGQISTDTQYF. Here the CDR3 DNA reads TGCAGTGCTAGAGGCCAGATAAGCACAGATACGCAGTATTTT.

V usage is TRBV25-1 and J usage is TRBJ1-5, with unresolved D. V was pared by 4 bases and J by 0 bases, with 10 bases between. CDR3 size: 15 residues. Germline CDR1 MGHDK, CDR2 SYGVNS. CDR3 nucleotides: TGTGCCAGCAGTGGTCCGAACAATAGCAATCAGCCCCAGCATTTT. Amino acid sequence: CASSGPNNSNQPQHF.

Turning to this clonotype: A much larger clone lies one base from this, so it may be a read error. The chain joins TRBV27 to TRBJ2-1, with no clear D. Trimming removed 2 bases at V and 8 bases at J, with 13 bases between. Germline V gene sequence: CDR1 MNHEY, CDR2 SMNVEV (reference sequence). The CDR3 consists of 14 residues. In nucleotides, the CDR3 is TGTGCCAGCAGTTTAGGAACAAAGATTGATGAGCAGTTCTTC. It translates to CASSLGTKIDEQFF.

This clonotype was observed once. The J gene is TRBJ1-1, the V gene TRBV27; the D is unclear. Trimming cost V 4 bases and J 1 base, with 22 bases left between them. The CDR3 is 18 residues long. CDR1 MNHEY and CDR2 SMNVEV come from the germline V gene (reference sequence). In DNA form, the CDR3 reads TGTGCCAGCAGTTCCAACGTGATTGGGCAGGCTGGGAACACTGAAGCTTTCTTT. It translates to CASSSNVIGQAGNTEAFF.

This clonotype was seen ten or more times. The genes are TRBV15 and TRBJ2-7; tentative D call: TRBD2 (5 bases). Germline-derived CDR1 and CDR2 are LNHNV and YYDKDF (reference sequence). This CDR3 comprises 15 residues. Between the trimmed V and J ends, which lost 1 base and 6 bases, there was a span of 16 bases. The CDR3 DNA reads as TGTGCCACCAGCAGAGTTCTTTCCGGGGAAGTCGAGCAGTACTTC. Protein product: CATSRVLSGEVEQYF.

Ten or more counts support this clonotype. The rearrangement uses TRBV12-5 and TRBJ1-1; the D gene is possibly TRBD1 (5 bases). The CDR3 spans 14 residues. Germline V gene lookup returns CDR1 LGHNT and CDR2 FRNRAP. V was pared by 6 bases and J by 10 bases, with 21 bases between. The DNA for the CDR3 is TGTGCTAGTGGGGAAACCGGGGCCGATTATGGAGCTTTCTTT. It specifies CASGETGADYGAFF. Full variable domain (rest looked up from reference TRBV12-5 and TRBJ1-1): DARVTQTPRHKVTEMGQEVTMRCQPILGHNTVFWYRQTMMQGLELLAYFRNRAPLDDSGMPKDRFSAEMPDATLATLKIQPSEPRDSAVYFCASGETGADYGAFFGQGTRLTVV.

In this sample, this clonotype turned up many times. This CDR3 reads CASSLVLAGGTMVSDTQYF. The CDR3 bases are TGTGCCAGCAGTTTGGTACTAGCGGGAGGGACGATGGTGTCAGATACGCAGTATTTT. The rearrangement joins TRBV12-3 or TRBV12-4 to TRBJ2-3; TRBD2 matches 13 bases. This CDR3 spans 19 amino acids. The V segment lost 3 bases and the J segment 4 bases; nucleotides outside the gene matches: 13.

In its sample, this clonotype was seen once. The genes are TRBV11-2 and TRBJ1-2; TRBD1 is a possible D gene (5 bases). The length of the CDR3 is 15 residues. Germline CDR1 is SGHAT and CDR2 is FQNNGV. The V end lost 8 bases, the J end lost 3 bases, and 19 bases lay between the germline ends. The DNA for the CDR3 is TGTGCCAGCCTCGGGCCGGGGGAGGTGGACTATGGCTACACCTTC. This translates into CASLGPGEVDYGYTF.

This clonotype was recorded many times. The chain employs TRBV2 and TRBJ2-6; the D is unclear. CDR3 size: 13 residues. CDR1 and CDR2 from the germline V gene are SNHLY and FYNNEI. Trimming shortened V by 10 bases and J by 5 bases, and 12 bases separated the two germline ends. In DNA form, the CDR3 reads TGTGCCACCCAAAGAGTATGGGCCAACGTCCTGACTTTC. Residues: CATQRVWANVLTF.